Following are 30 T cell receptor beta chains from one sample sequenced in a study of T cell repertoires in aging, cancer and after chemotherapy. Rearranged V-D-J TRB sequences were amplified with a mixed TRB-A/B primer pool. Each CDR3 protein is one row after TCRdb ran MiXCR on the multiplex PCR reads. Of 12,000 or so distinct CDR3 sequences in the sample, about 25% are singletons; the top ten hold around 2.6%. The template was genomic DNA from peripheral blood, not RNA. Sequenced material: blood. The receptors here all came from a human donor in good health.

By share, this clonotype counts as medium-sized (0.01 to 0.1%). V usage is TRBV19 and J usage is TRBJ2-3; D is undetermined. The CDR3 is 13 amino acids. Germline CDR1 is LNHDA and CDR2 is SQIVND (reference sequence). Trimming pared 5 bases from V and 0 bases from J, leaving 6 bases between. The CDR3 region is CASSDISTDTQYF. DNA of the CDR3: TGTGCCAGTAGTGACATTAGCACAGATACGCAGTATTTT.

The chain has TRBV5-6 and TRBJ2-3; no definite D call. V dropped 2 bases and J dropped 6 bases, with 7 bases sitting between them. The CDR3 is 12 amino acids. Germline-derived CDR1 and CDR2 are SGHDT and YYEEEE. The CDR3 protein is CASSFSTDTQYF. In nucleotides, the CDR3 is TGTGCCAGCAGCTTCAGTACCGATACGCAGTATTTT. The full variable domain, completed using reference TRBV5-6 and TRBJ2-3, is DAGVTQSPTHLIKTRGQQVTLRCSPKSGHDTVSWYQQALGQGPQFIFQYYEEEERQRGNFPDRFSGHQFPNYSSELNVNALLLGDSALYLCASSFSTDTQYFGPGTRLTVL.

The V call is TRBV5-6, the J call TRBJ2-2; D is ambiguous. The CDR3 has 15 amino acids. V lost 7 bases and J lost 1, with 14 bases in between. Germline V gene sequence: CDR1 SGHDT, CDR2 YYEEEE. This chain's CDR3 is CASGPHSGNTGELFF. The CDR3 region has the DNA TGTGCCAGCGGCCCCCATTCGGGGAACACCGGGGAGCTGTTTTTT.

V usage is TRBV6-5 and J usage is TRBJ2-3; 8 positions agree with TRBD2. Germline V lookup: CDR1 MNHEY, CDR2 SVGAGI. After removal of 7 bases from V and 7 bases from J, the junction contained 10 bases not matched to a gene. This CDR3 region has 14 residues. CDR3 amino acids: CASTIPGGGHTQYF. The CDR3 DNA reads TGTGCCAGCACGATCCCGGGGGGGGGGCATACGCAGTATTTT.

This clonotype is judged medium-sized. The chain employs TRBV19 and TRBJ1-6; D is ambiguous. The ends were cut back, 7 bases at V and 6 bases at J, with 10 bases in the middle. Germline CDR1 LNHDA, CDR2 SQIVND (reference sequence). The CDR3 sequence is 13 residues long. CDR3 region: CASNQAVNSPLHF. The CDR3 DNA sequence: TGTGCCAGTAATCAGGCAGTTAATTCACCCCTCCACTTT.

A note on this clonotype: Possible read error: a much larger clone is one base away. The chain carries TRBV19 and TRBJ1-2, with a tentative D call TRBD1 (5 bases). Germline CDR1 and CDR2: LNHDA and SQIVND (reference sequence). The ends were cut back, 4 bases at V and 5 bases at J, with 11 bases in the middle. The CDR3 length is 13 residues. As DNA, the CDR3 is TGTGCCAGTAGTAAGGGGAACGTGTATGGCTACACCTTC. Its translation is CASSKGNVYGYTF.

The rearrangement uses TRBV6-5 and TRBJ2-7; tentatively, D is TRBD1 (5 bases). V lost 2 bases and J 3 bases, leaving 14 bases between the germline ends. CDR1 MNHEY and CDR2 SVGAGI come from the germline V gene. The CDR3 sequence is 15 residues long. The CDR3 loop reads CASSYPQGKDYEQYV. The CDR3 DNA sequence: TGTGCCAGCAGTTACCCCCAGGGCAAGGACTACGAGCAGTACGTC.

By sample share, this clonotype is medium-sized. The chain has TRBV27 and TRBJ2-7; 8 bases align to TRBD2. CDR1 MNHEY and CDR2 SMNVEV come from the germline V gene (reference sequence). There are 13 residues in the CDR3. The V gene end was trimmed by 6 bases and the J gene end by 6 bases; junction bases not matched to a gene: 7. The CDR3 coding sequence is TGTGCCAGCAGCCACGGACTAGCTTTCGAGCAGTACGTC. Its translation is CASSHGLAFEQYV.

The rearrangement joins TRBV7-9 to TRBJ2-3, with unresolved D. The germline V and J ends were trimmed by 0 bases and 6 bases, with 4 bases remaining between them. The germline CDR1 and CDR2 sequences are SEHNR and FQNEAQ (reference sequence). The CDR3 length is 12 residues. CDR3 protein: CASSLAWDTQYF. CDR3 DNA sequence: TGTGCCAGCAGCTTAGCGTGGGATACGCAGTATTTT.

This clonotype is deemed medium-sized. V usage is TRBV7-6 and J usage is TRBJ1-3, with D hard to call. With 5 bases removed from V and 0 bases from J, the gap between germline ends came to 8 bases. CDR1 is SGHVS and CDR2 is FNYEAQ in the germline V gene. This CDR3 region has 14 residues. CDR3 DNA: TGTGCCAGCAGCCGACATCTCTCTGGAAACACCATATATTTT. It is translated as CASSRHLSGNTIYF.

About this clonotype itself: Compared with germline, one end of the junction differs, possibly owing to a read error. The CDR3 is CVSSYGGCGEQYF. The CDR3 DNA follows: TGTGTCAGCAGTTACGGCGGGTGTGGCGAGCAGTACTTC. This chain uses TRBV6-5 with TRBJ2-7; perhaps TRBD2 as D (5 bases). CDR3 length: 13 amino acids. The germline V gene encodes CDR1 MNHEY and CDR2 SVGAGI.

The V call is TRBV6-5, the J call TRBJ1-1; the D is unclear. The germline V gene encodes CDR1 MNHEY and CDR2 SVGAGI. Trimming cost V 6 bases and J 11 bases, with 13 bases left between them. There are 11 residues in the CDR3. This chain's CDR3 is CASSRWGEAFF. The CDR3, as DNA: TGTGCCAGCAGCCGTTGGGGTGAGGCTTTCTTT.

The CDR3: CASSLDRDQETQYF. The CDR3 DNA reads as TGTGCCAGCAGCTTAGACCGGGACCAAGAGACCCAGTACTTC. The genes are TRBV11-2 and TRBJ2-5; the D is unclear. The CDR3 has 14 residues. Germline CDR1 reads SGHAT; CDR2 reads FQNNGV. Trimming took 0 bases from V and 0 from J, leaving 5 bases between them. Based on the CDR3 plus reference TRBV11-2 and TRBJ2-5, the full variable domain is EAGVAQSPRYKIIEKRQSVAFWCNPISGHATLYWYQQILGQGPKLLIQFQNNGVVDDSQLPKDRFSAERLKGVDSTLKIQPAKLEDSAVYLCASSLDRDQETQYFGPGTRLLVL.

The genes are TRBV28 and TRBJ1-4; the match to TRBD1 covers 7 bases. This CDR3 spans 20 amino acids. The J segment lost 0 bases and the V segment lost 6 bases, leaving 19 bases of the junction unmatched. Germline V CDR1 and CDR2: MDHEN, SYDVKM. The CDR3 here is CASSLSVQGSYPATNEKLFF. CDR3 sequence (DNA): TGTGCCAGCAGCCTTTCGGTACAGGGGTCTTACCCCGCAACTAATGAAAAACTGTTTTTT. Filled out from reference TRBV28 and TRBJ1-4, the complete variable domain reads DVKVTQSSRYLVKRTGEKVFLECVQDMDHENMFWYRQDPGLGLRLIYFSYDVKMKEKGDIPEGYSVSREKKERFSLILESASTNQTSMYLCASSLSVQGSYPATNEKLFFGSGTQLSVL.

By proportion, this clonotype is medium-sized. The V and J genes are TRBV20-1 and TRBJ1-2; D call uncertain. This CDR3 spans 13 amino acids. Germline V CDR1 and CDR2: DFQATT, SNEGSKA (reference sequence). Between the trimmed V and J ends, which lost 3 bases and 5 bases, there was a span of 13 bases. Here the CDR3 reads CSASASWGYGYTF. The CDR3 nucleotides are TGCAGTGCTAGCGCCTCGTGGGGATATGGCTACACCTTC.

This clonotype was picked up a small number of times. The chain carries TRBV6-6 and TRBJ2-2; D unclear. The CDR3 totals 13 residues. CDR1 is MNHNY, CDR2 SVGAGI, per germline (reference sequence). Trimming stripped 4 bases from V and 3 bases from J, with 6 bases between. The CDR3 sequence: CASSLGYTGELFF. The DNA for the CDR3 is TGTGCCAGCAGTTTGGGGTACACCGGGGAGCTGTTTTTT.

This clonotype is medium-sized by share. The chain recombines TRBV29-1 with TRBJ1-5; D is perhaps TRBD1 (5 bases). Germline CDR1 and CDR2: SQVTM and ANQGSEA. The V gene lost 4 bases and the J gene lost 0 bases, with 10 bases spanning the gap. The CDR3 loop spans 14 amino acids. Here the CDR3 reads CSVGGGISNQPQHF. CDR3 in DNA: TGCAGCGTTGGTGGGGGGATTAGCAATCAGCCCCAGCATTTT.

The gene calls are TRBV6-2 or TRBV6-3 and TRBJ2-7; 8 bases agree with TRBD1. There are 14 residues in the CDR3. CDR1 is MNHEY, CDR2 SVGEGT, per germline. V dropped 4 bases and J dropped 3; count of bases not matched to a gene: 5. CDR3 sequence: CASSSWTGFYEQYV. CDR3 DNA: TGTGCCAGCAGTTCGTGGACAGGGTTCTACGAGCAGTACGTC.

This clonotype came up a few times. This chain connects TRBV4-2 to TRBJ1-1, with TRBD1 as a possible D gene (5 bases). CDR1 LGHNA and CDR2 YNFKEQ come from the germline V gene. CDR3 length: 15 residues. Trimming cost V 4 bases and J 1 base, with 13 bases left between them. The CDR3 protein is CASSRRDTKNTEAFF. CDR3 in DNA: TGTGCCAGCAGCCGCAGGGATACTAAGAACACTGAAGCTTTCTTT.

V is TRBV7-9 and J is TRBJ1-1; D gene unclear. Germline lookup yields CDR1 SEHNR and CDR2 FQNEAQ (reference sequence). The CDR3 consists of 10 residues. Trimming removed 1 base from V and 10 bases from J, with 4 bases in between. CDR3 amino acids: CASSLGGAFF. The DNA for the CDR3 is TGTGCCAGCAGCTTAGGAGGAGCTTTCTTT.

Concerning this clonotype itself: Just one base apart from a much larger clone, this may be a read error. The rearrangement links TRBV19 to TRBJ1-3, with TRBD1 matching over 7 bases. J gave up 4 bases and V 5 bases, and 11 bases lay outside the gene matches. Germline V gene sequence: CDR1 LNHDA, CDR2 SQIVND (reference sequence). CDR3 length: 16 amino acids. CDR3: CASSSQRDSAGNTIYF. The CDR3 nucleotides read TGTGCCAGTAGTTCCCAGCGGGACAGCGCCGGAAACACCATATATTTT.

By sample share, this clonotype is medium-sized (0.01 to 0.1%). V is TRBV15 and J is TRBJ2-7, with 14 bases lining up with TRBD2. The V gene end was trimmed by 0 bases and the J gene end by 6 bases; junction bases not matched to a gene: 7. CDR1 and CDR2 from the germline V gene are LNHNV and YYDKDF (reference sequence). CDR3 length: 17 residues. The chain's CDR3 is CATSREGLAGGGGEQYF. CDR3 DNA: TGTGCCACCAGCAGAGAAGGACTAGCGGGGGGAGGGGGCGAGCAGTACTTC.

The genes are TRBV7-9 and TRBJ1-1; possibly TRBD1 for D (6 bases). The CDR3 extends over 12 amino acids. V lost 5 bases to trimming and J lost 7 bases, with 11 bases between them. Germline CDR1 reads SEHNR; CDR2 reads FQNEAQ (reference sequence). In DNA form, the CDR3 reads TGTGCCAGCAGCACAGGGAACTTTGAAGCTTTCTTT. Protein: CASSTGNFEAFF.

This clonotype ranks as medium-sized. The rearrangement links TRBV7-9 to TRBJ1-2; TRBD1 might be the D (6 bases). This CDR3 spans 13 amino acids. Germline lookup yields CDR1 SEHNR and CDR2 FQNEAQ (reference sequence). Trimming removed 5 bases at V and 6 bases at J, with 13 bases between. CDR3 protein: CASSPGGFDGYTF. As DNA, the CDR3 is TGTGCCAGCAGCCCGGGGGGCTTCGATGGCTACACCTTC. Variable domain in full (rest from reference TRBV7-9 and TRBJ1-2): DTGVSQNPRHKITKRGQNVTFRCDPISEHNRLYWYRQTLGQGPEFLTYFQNEAQLEKSRLLSDRFSAERPKGSFSTLEIQRTEQGDSAMYLCASSPGGFDGYTFGSGTRLTVV.

CDR3 coding DNA: TGTGCCTGGAGGACGGCGGGTGGCGATACGCAGTATTTT. Translated: CAWRTAGGDTQYF. The genes are TRBV30 and TRBJ2-3; D may be TRBD2 (5 bases). Looked up from germline, CDR1 is GTSNPN and CDR2 is SVGIG (reference sequence). Trimming took off 3 bases at V and 6 bases at J, with 13 bases between the two ends. This CDR3 has 13 residues.

This clonotype qualifies as medium-sized. The V call is TRBV7-9, the J call TRBJ2-7; D ambiguous. The germline gives CDR1 SEHNR, CDR2 FQNEAQ (reference sequence). The CDR3 contains 17 residues. Trimming took off 5 bases at V and 1 base at J, with 21 bases between the two ends. The CDR3 coding sequence is TGTGCCAGCAGCCCCCCGGCATATGGTCTAGTTTCCTACGAGCAGTACTTC. This translates into CASSPPAYGLVSYEQYF.

This clonotype ranks as medium-sized. This chain uses TRBV6-5 with TRBJ1-2; D possibly corresponds to TRBD1 (6 bases). Deletions cut 5 bases from V and 6 bases from J, with 13 bases between. This CDR3 spans 13 amino acids. Germline CDR1 reads MNHEY; CDR2 reads SVGAGI. This CDR3 is CASSLPGGHGYTF. DNA of the CDR3: TGTGCCAGCAGTCTACCGGGGGGCCATGGCTACACCTTC.

The chain employs TRBV6-2 or TRBV6-3 and TRBJ2-7; 7 positions agree with TRBD1. Per the germline V gene, CDR1 is MNHEY and CDR2 is SVGEGT. Germline trimming cut 8 bases from V and 1 base from J; bases unmatched to any gene: 8. This CDR3 region has 14 residues. In DNA, the CDR3 is TGTGCCAGCCTCCGGGCAGGGGGATCCTACGAGCAGTACTTC. It is translated as CASLRAGGSYEQYF.

The chain couples TRBV6-1 to TRBJ2-2, with 7 bases lining up with TRBD1. The length of the CDR3 is 14 residues. Looked up from germline, CDR1 is MNHNS and CDR2 is SASEGT. With 5 bases clipped from V and 4 bases from J, the junction kept 4 bases outside the gene matches. The CDR3 DNA reads TGTGCCAGCAGTTTGGGACAGATCACCGGGGAGCTGTTTTTT. This gives the protein CASSLGQITGELFF.

The chain carries TRBV18 and TRBJ1-5, with D hard to call. The germline V and J ends were trimmed by 6 bases and 0 bases, with 12 bases remaining between them. CDR1 and CDR2 (germline): KGHSH, LQKENI. The CDR3 covers 15 residues. The CDR3 DNA reads TGTGCCAGCTCCGAACAGCTTTATAGCAATCAGCCCCAGCATTTT. Amino acid sequence: CASSEQLYSNQPQHF.